The 24 T cell receptor beta chains below were found in one sample sequenced in a study of shared clonotypes between healthy human individuals. Measured with immunoSEQ multiplex PCR; TCRdb has only the in-frame clones, and not every one. Of about 490,000 clones listed, 81% are singletons. Specimen: PBMCs. The receptors stem from a woman aged 40-49 years in good health. Some clones in this sample may be carry-over from other donors' samples.

Of note for this clone: A read error is likely here: a far larger clone is one base away. The chain has TRBV30 and TRBJ2-3, with 11 bases matching TRBD2. V was pared by 4 bases and J by 4 bases, with 10 bases of the junction left unmatched. The germline CDR1 and CDR2 sequences are GTSNPN and SVGIG (reference sequence). The CDR3 runs 16 residues. The CDR3 spells CAWNGRLAGGPDTQYF. CDR3 nucleotide sequence: TGTGCCTGGAATGGGCGGCTAGCGGGAGGACCAGATACGCAGTATTTT. Supplemented by reference TRBV30 and TRBJ2-3, the full variable domain reads SQTIHQWPATLVQPVGSPLSLECTVEGTSNPNLYWYRQAAGRGLQLLFYSVGIGQISSEVPQNLSASRPQDRQFILSSKKLLLSDSGFYLCAWNGRLAGGPDTQYFGPGTRLTVL.

The V call is TRBV28, the J call TRBJ2-5; 9 bases agree with TRBD2. Germline loops: CDR1 MDHEN, CDR2 SYDVKM. J gave up 5 bases and V 3 bases, and 4 bases lay outside the gene matches. The CDR3 extends over 14 amino acids. The CDR3, as DNA: TGTGCCAGCAGTTTCTTAGCGGGAGACGAGACCCAGTACTTC. This sequence encodes CASSFLAGDETQYF.

A word on this clone: A far larger clone is off by one base, so a read error is likely. V and J are TRBV2 and TRBJ2-7; D might be TRBD1 (7 bases). The germline gives CDR1 SNHLY, CDR2 FYNNEI. The CDR3 sequence is 14 residues long. CDR3 residues: CASREGQISHEQYF. In nucleotides, the CDR3 is TGTGCCAGCAGGGAGGGACAGATCTCCCACGAGCAGTACTTC.

V and J are TRBV5-1 and TRBJ2-5, with a possible D match to TRBD1 (6 bases). The germline V gene encodes CDR1 SGHRS and CDR2 YFSETQ. V dropped 4 bases and J dropped 4 bases, with 11 bases sitting between them. The CDR3 loop spans 13 amino acids. The CDR3 region has the DNA TGCGCCAGCAGCGACCAGGGGCGAGAGACCCAGTACTTC. Protein sequence: CASSDQGRETQYF. The full variable domain, in which reference TRBV5-1 and TRBJ2-5 provide the parts outside the CDR3, is KAGVTQTPRYLIKTRGQQVTLSCSPISGHRSVSWYQQTPGQGLQFLFEYFSETQRNKGNFPGRFSGRQFSNSRSEMNVSTLELGDSALYLCASSDQGRETQYFGPGTRLLVL.

The chain joins TRBV21-1 to TRBJ2-3; the table's D gene call, TRBD1, was not cross checked with the DNA. TRBV21-1 is an annotated pseudogene. CDR3 size: 15 residues. The CDR3 DNA sequence: TGTGCCAGCCACGTAGCAGGGTGCAGAACAGATACGCAGTATTTT. Encoded protein: CASHVAGCRTDTQYF.

This chain connects TRBV11-1 to TRBJ2-1, with D perhaps TRBD1 or TRBD2 (5 bases each). The V and J ends lost 2 bases and 0 bases respectively, with 11 bases between them. Germline loops: CDR1 SGHAT, CDR2 FQDESV (reference sequence). The CDR3 covers 16 residues. CDR3 sequence (DNA): TGTGCCAGCAGCTTAAATGAGGGGAGCTCCTACAATGAGCAGTTCTTC. It is translated as CASSLNEGSSYNEQFF.

To note about this clone: Distinct nucleotide sequences in the sample also encode this CDR3. The J gene is TRBJ2-7, the V gene TRBV6-5; TRBD1 matches at 9 bases. With 0 bases clipped from V and 2 bases from J, the junction kept 2 bases outside the gene matches. The CDR3 has 15 residues. The V gene's germline CDR1 is MNHEY and CDR2 SVGAGI. CDR3 in DNA: TGTGCCAGCAGTTACTCGTGGACAGGGGCCTACGAGCAGTACTTC. Its protein is CASSYSWTGAYEQYF.

This clone has only one observation. Being one base from a much bigger clone, this may be a read error. Within the sample, other DNA sequences also encode this same CDR3. This chain joins TRBV5-1 and TRBJ2-1, with D uncertain. Germline values: CDR1 SGHRS, CDR2 YFSETQ. V dropped 3 bases and J dropped 0 bases, with 10 bases sitting between them. The CDR3 is made up of 15 amino acids. As DNA, the CDR3 is TGCGCCAGCAGCTCTGGCGGTAGCTCCTACAATGAGCAGTTCTTC. It yields the protein CASSSGGSSYNEQFF.

A few counts support this clone. A far larger clone is one base from this, pointing to a likely read error. V gene TRBV2 combines with J gene TRBJ2-5, with D possibly TRBD2 on 5 matching bases. The CDR3 extends over 9 amino acids. CDR1 is SNHLY, CDR2 FYNNEI, per germline. Trimming took 6 bases from V and 9 from J, leaving 5 bases between them. CDR3 coding DNA: TGTGCCAGCAGGGAGGCCCAGTACTTC. Translated, it gives CASREAQYF.

The gene calls are TRBV2 and TRBJ2-3; 8 bases match TRBD1. The CDR3 extends over 15 amino acids. Germline lookup yields CDR1 SNHLY and CDR2 FYNNEI. The V segment lost 8 bases and the J segment 3 bases; nucleotides outside the gene matches: 10. The CDR3 loop reads CASGPGTGETDTQYF. As DNA, the CDR3 is TGTGCCAGCGGACCAGGGACAGGAGAAACAGATACGCAGTATTTT.

A word on this clone: Possible read error: a much larger clone is one base away. This sample also contains other DNA sequences that code for the same CDR3. The J gene is TRBJ2-7, the V gene TRBV28; 11 bases match TRBD1. Germline values: CDR1 MDHEN, CDR2 SYDVKM. The CDR3 spans 15 residues. CDR3 loop: CASSHSGTGGHEQYF. The CDR3, as DNA: TGCGCCAGCAGCCACTCCGGGACAGGGGGGCACGAGCAGTACTTC.

V is TRBV4-3 and J is TRBJ2-5; TRBD2 agrees at 14 bases. Germline V gene data show CDR1 as LGHNA and CDR2 as YSLEER. J lost 5 bases, V lost 3 bases, and 8 bases had no gene match. The CDR3 covers 17 residues. Here the CDR3 DNA reads TGCGCCAGCAGCCAGGGAAGACTAGCGGGAGGGCTTGAGACCCAGTACTTC. Translating it yields CASSQGRLAGGLETQYF.

Note on this clone: A far larger clone is only one base removed, so a read error is likely. Other DNA sequences of this sample code for an identical CDR3. The chain employs TRBV29-1 and TRBJ1-2; D perhaps matches TRBD1 (5 bases). The germline V gene has CDR1 SQVTM and CDR2 ANQGSEA. The CDR3 has 14 residues. The CDR3 region has the DNA TGTAGCGTTGAAGGCGTAGGGACGAACTATGGCTACACCTTC. Translation gives CSVEGVGTNYGYTF. Drawing the rest from reference TRBV29-1 and TRBJ1-2, the complete variable domain is SAVISQKPSRDICQRGTSLTIQCQVDSQVTMMFWYRQQPGQSLTLIATANQGSEATYESGFVIDKFPISRPNLTFSTLTVSNMSPEDSSIYLCSVEGVGTNYGYTFGSGTRLTVV.

This chain joins TRBV5-4 and TRBJ2-1, with a weak D call TRBD2 (5 bases). Germline-derived CDR1 and CDR2 are SGHNT and YYREEE (reference sequence). The V end was cut by 4 bases, the J end by 6 bases, with 11 bases between. The CDR3 totals 13 residues. Here the CDR3 DNA reads TGTGCCAGCAGCACGGCCGCGGGCAATGAGCAGTTCTTC. As protein: CASSTAAGNEQFF.

This chain joins TRBV19 and TRBJ2-7; TRBD2 aligns across 11 bases. Germline CDR1 LNHDA, CDR2 SQIVND (reference sequence). The CDR3 spans 15 residues. V gave up 7 bases and J gave up 5 bases; unmatched junction bases: 10. CDR3 DNA sequence: TGTGCCAGTAATCCAAATAGCGGGAGGGCCGACGAGCAGTACTTC. Its protein is CASNPNSGRADEQYF.

As for this clone: This likely reflects a read error, since a far larger clone is one base away. This sequence joins TRBV30 and TRBJ1-5; the D gene is possibly TRBD1 (6 bases). This CDR3 is built from 16 residues. From germline, CDR1 is GTSNPN and CDR2 SVGIG (reference sequence). DNA for the CDR3: TGTGCCTGGAGTGTAGGGGGTGACTATAGCAGTCAGCCCCAGCATTTT. It specifies CAWSVGGDYSSQPQHF.

The chain joins TRBV6-5 to TRBJ1-2, with 11 bases identical to TRBD1. Germline lookup yields CDR1 MNHEY and CDR2 SVGAGI. With 4 bases clipped from V and 4 bases from J, the junction kept 5 bases outside the gene matches. The CDR3 extends over 15 amino acids. The CDR3 region is CASSLDRGLVYGYTF. Here the CDR3 DNA reads TGTGCCAGCAGTTTGGACAGGGGGCTTGTCTATGGCTACACCTTC.

This chain joins TRBV28 and TRBJ2-7, with no clear D. V dropped 6 bases and J dropped 10 bases, with 25 bases sitting between them. The CDR3 contains 15 residues. Germline CDR1 MDHEN, CDR2 SYDVKM. The CDR3 DNA sequence: TGTGCCAGCAGCACGGGCCCGCTCACGGTTCCGTACCAGTACTTC. Encoded protein: CASSTGPLTVPYQYF.

This clone occurred a few times. The chain uses TRBV9 and TRBJ1-1; D is undetermined. Germline CDR1 is SGDLS and CDR2 is YYNGEE. Deletions cut 3 bases from V and 3 bases from J, with 15 bases between. The CDR3 consists of 15 residues. CDR3 region: CASSAAGRLDTEAFF. Written as DNA, the CDR3 is TGTGCCAGCAGCGCGGCAGGACGGCTGGACACTGAAGCTTTCTTT.

This clone has a single count. The rearrangement links TRBV7-8 to TRBJ1-1, with D tentatively TRBD1 (5 bases). Trimming took 3 bases from V and 8 from J, leaving 22 bases between them. Germline lookup yields CDR1 SGHVS and CDR2 FQNEAQ. The CDR3 is 16 residues long. CDR3 amino acids: CASSFNNDGEGTEAFF. The CDR3 bases are TGTGCCAGCAGCTTTAATAACGACGGTGAGGGGACGGAAGCTTTCTTT.

A word on this clone: A far larger clone is one base from this, pointing to a likely read error. The chain has TRBV21-1 and TRBJ2-5. TRBV21-1 is termed a pseudogene. The CDR3 extends over 13 amino acids. The CDR3 region is CAGSKGCKETQYF. CDR3 nucleotide sequence: TGTGCCGGCAGCAAGGGGTGTAAAGAGACCCAGTACTTC.

Points on this clone: The junction departs from germline at one end; a sequencing error may be responsible. This chain uses TRBV7-3 with TRBJ2-1; 8 bases are a match to TRBD2. This CDR3 has 14 residues. The germline V gene encodes CDR1 SGHTA and CDR2 FQGTGA. CDR3 in DNA: TGTGCCGGCAGCTCAGCGGGAGTTCACAATGAGCAGTTCTTC. As protein: CAGSSAGVHNEQFF.

This rearrangement joins TRBV9 to TRBJ2-2; 10 bases are shared with TRBD2. This CDR3 is built from 17 residues. The ends lost 0 bases at V and 5 bases at J; junction bases unmatched: 7. CDR1 and CDR2 (germline): SGDLS, YYNGEE. CDR3 amino acids: CASSVGASGSGTGELFF. The DNA for the CDR3 is TGTGCCAGCAGCGTAGGGGCTAGCGGGAGTGGAACCGGGGAGCTGTTTTTT.

This clone was found a few times. A single base is all that separates this from a far larger clone, so a read error is likely. The V and J genes are TRBV30 and TRBJ1-2, with D unresolved. CDR1 GTSNPN and CDR2 SVGIG come from the germline V gene (reference sequence). The CDR3 has 13 residues. CDR3 in amino acids: CAWTKGGDYSYTF. The CDR3 DNA reads TGTGCCTGGACCAAGGGTGGCGACTATAGCTACACCTTC.